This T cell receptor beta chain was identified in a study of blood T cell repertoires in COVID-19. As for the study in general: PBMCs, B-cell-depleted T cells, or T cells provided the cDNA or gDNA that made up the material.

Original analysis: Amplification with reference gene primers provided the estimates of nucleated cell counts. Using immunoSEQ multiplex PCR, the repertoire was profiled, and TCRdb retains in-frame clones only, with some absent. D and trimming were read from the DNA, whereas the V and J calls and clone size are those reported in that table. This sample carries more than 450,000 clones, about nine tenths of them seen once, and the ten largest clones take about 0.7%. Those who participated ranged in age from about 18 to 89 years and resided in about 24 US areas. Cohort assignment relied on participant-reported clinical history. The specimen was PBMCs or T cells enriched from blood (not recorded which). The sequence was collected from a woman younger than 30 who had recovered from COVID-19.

In DNA, the CDR3 is TGCGCCAGCAGCCAAGAGGGTCCAGGGGACTACGAGCAGTACTTC. Its protein product is CASSQEGPGDYEQYF. The gene calls are TRBV4-1 and TRBJ2-7, with D perhaps matching TRBD1 (6 bases). V lost 0 bases and J lost 3, with 12 bases in between. This CDR3 contains 15 residues. Germline CDR1 is MGHRA and CDR2 is YSYEKL.